This T cell receptor beta chain was identified during a study of graft-versus-host responses after intestinal transplantation. About the research overall: Recipients were given multivisceral, liver-intestinal, or isolated intestinal transplants.

V gave up 7 bases and J gave up 3 bases, with 9 bases separating them. CDR3 length: 13 amino acids. In germline, CDR1 is MNHNS, CDR2 SASEGT. General study results and limits: Recipient bone marrow held GvH clones, some seen earlier in ileum or blood.

Assay used: immunoSEQ multiplex PCR; TCRdb lists only in-frame clones, some missing. The data show roughly 110,000 clones, approximately 90% seen once. This clone showed up just a few times. Its antigen is not identified. The sequencing used unstimulated CD4+ T cells sorted from spleen or lymph node cells, collected before transplant. This chain joins TRBV6-1 and TRBJ1-4; no clear D. The TCR originated in a human donor who was the organ donor for an intestinal transplant. Written as DNA, the CDR3 is TGTGCCAGCAACAATGGGGCTAATGAAAAACTGTTTTTT. Residues: CASNNGANEKLFF.